This T cell receptor (beta chain) was captured by sequencing in a study of cytomegalovirus exposure and HLA in healthy donors. Whole-study results and caveats: Several of the most significant clusters appeared, in a later analysis, to be linked to common viral pathogens. HLA alleles were associated with around 17,000 TCR beta sequences in a later analysis at 0.05 false discovery rate. Later analysis reportedly placed an Asian-associated ancestry cluster below the roughly 680-donor mean in N-insertions.

CDR1 is SGHNT and CDR2 is YENEEA in the germline V gene. Trimming took 8 bases from V and 5 from J; bases not matched to a gene: 4. The CDR3 consists of 13 residues. PCR was performed using 60 Vbeta and 13 Jbeta primers. Measured with immunoSEQ multiplex PCR; TCRdb has only the in-frame clones, and not every one. Seen here are about 150,000 clones, about three quarters observed once, and the top ten hold 1.3% to 1.5%. Concerning this clone: The antigen remains unidentified.

Material: PBMCs. This chain connects TRBV11-3 to TRBJ2-2; 8 bases align to TRBD2. The source of this sequence is a man younger than 30 in good health and CMV-seronegative. The CDR3 here is CASRLATTGELFF. CDR3 DNA: TGTGCCAGCCGACTAGCGACGACCGGGGAGCTGTTTTTT.